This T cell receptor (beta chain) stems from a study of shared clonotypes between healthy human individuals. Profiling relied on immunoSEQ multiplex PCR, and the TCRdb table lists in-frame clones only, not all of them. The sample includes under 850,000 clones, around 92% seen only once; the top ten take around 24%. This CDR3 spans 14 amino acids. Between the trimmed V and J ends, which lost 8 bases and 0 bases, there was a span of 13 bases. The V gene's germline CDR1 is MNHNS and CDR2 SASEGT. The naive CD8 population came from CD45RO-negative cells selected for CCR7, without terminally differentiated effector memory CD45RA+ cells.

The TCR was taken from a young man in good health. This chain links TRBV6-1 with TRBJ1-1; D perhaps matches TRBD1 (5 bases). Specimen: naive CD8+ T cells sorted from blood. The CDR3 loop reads CASFPGPLNTEAFF. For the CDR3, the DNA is TGTGCCAGCTTCCCGGGACCGCTGAACACTGAAGCTTTCTTT.